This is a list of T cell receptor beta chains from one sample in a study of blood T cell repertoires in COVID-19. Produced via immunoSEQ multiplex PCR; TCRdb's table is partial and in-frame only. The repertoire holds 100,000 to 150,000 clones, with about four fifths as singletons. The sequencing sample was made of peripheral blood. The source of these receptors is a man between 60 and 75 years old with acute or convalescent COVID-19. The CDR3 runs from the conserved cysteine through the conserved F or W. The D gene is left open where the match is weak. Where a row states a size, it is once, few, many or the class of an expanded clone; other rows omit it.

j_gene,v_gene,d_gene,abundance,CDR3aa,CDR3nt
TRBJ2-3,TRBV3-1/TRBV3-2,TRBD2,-,CASSHRGGPDTQYF,TGTGCCAGCAGCCACCGGGGGGGACCAGATACGCAGTATTTT
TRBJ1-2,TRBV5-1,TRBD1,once,CASSLVGTGDYGYTF,TGCGCCAGCAGCTTGGTCGGGACAGGGGACTATGGCTACACCTTC
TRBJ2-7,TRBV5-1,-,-,CASSFSPGLGYEQYF,TGCGCCAGCAGCTTTTCACCGGGGTTGGGCTACGAGCAGTACTTC
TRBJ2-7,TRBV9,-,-,CASSPQSTIYEQYF,TGTGCCAGCAGCCCCCAGAGCACTATCTACGAGCAGTACTTC
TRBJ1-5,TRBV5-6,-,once,CASSLTPQGMGQPQHF,TGTGCCAGCAGCTTGACTCCACAGGGTATGGGCCAGCCCCAGCATTTT
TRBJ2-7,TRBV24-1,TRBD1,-,CATSGRQGGASQYEQYF,TGTGCCACCAGTGGGCGACAGGGTGGAGCTTCTCAATACGAGCAGTACTTC
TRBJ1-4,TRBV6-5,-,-,CASSKQGSEKLFF,TGTGCCAGCAGTAAGCAGGGGAGTGAAAAACTGTTTTTT
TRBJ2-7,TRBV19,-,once,CASSTTGHVSYEQYF,TGTGCCAGTAGTACAACGGGACATGTCTCCTACGAGCAGTACTTC
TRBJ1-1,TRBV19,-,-,CASSTTGWTEAFF,TGTGCCAGTAGTACTACAGGGTGGACTGAAGCTTTCTTT
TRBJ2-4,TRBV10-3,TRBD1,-,CAISDRENIQYF,TGTGCCATCTCCGACAGGGAAAACATTCAGTACTTC
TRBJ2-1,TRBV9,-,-,CASSAQITLSNEQFF,TGTGCCAGCAGCGCGCAAATAACCCTATCCAATGAGCAGTTCTTC